This T cell receptor beta chain was sequenced during a study of shared clonotypes between healthy human individuals. The overall study: In total, the donors were two women and a few men aged 18 to 49.

About this clone: Its antigen is unknown.

Germline CDR1 reads KGHSH; CDR2 reads LQKENI. The CDR3 extends over 14 amino acids. V trimming: 7 bases; J trimming: 5 bases; junction bases outside the gene matches: 7. Deep was the level at which the assay was run. Repertoires were generated with immunoSEQ multiplex PCR, while TCRdb's copy carries only in-frame clones and drops some. The table has 850,000 to 1,200,000 clones, approximately 68% seen once. Study-level findings and limits: An effect of sequencing depth on clonotype sharing among donors was expected. In the sorted subsets, rarefaction showed sequencing was incomplete despite large depth.

The receptor was derived from a man younger than 35 in good health. J is TRBJ1-3 and V is TRBV18; 8 positions match TRBD1. The source material was memory CD4+ T cells sorted from blood. The subset was: CD45RA-negative fraction. In DNA, the CDR3 is TGTGCCAGCTTTCAGGGGGCAGGAAGAAACACCATATATTTT. This encodes CASFQGAGRNTIYF.